The following is a T cell receptor beta chain sequence with its context. Its specificity is not known. This entry belongs to a study of T cell responses to AZD1222 COVID-19 vaccine. Broader study findings: Donors, mostly white British, included more females; clonal diversity was possibly underestimated. Reports indicate that nearly half of spike-specific TCRs are directed at unmutated variant regions.

Second-dose intervals of approximately 4 or approximately 12 weeks were pooled. Method: immunoSEQ multiplex PCR; TCRdb's copy keeps in-frame clones and lacks some. The repertoire has 95,000 to 150,000 clones, more than 70% of them found once; the top ten carry around 4.4%. The CDR3 has 18 amino acids. CDR1 SGDLS and CDR2 YYNGEE come from the germline V gene. Trimming left V 0 bases short and J 2 bases short, with 20 bases between. This specimen was peripheral blood, taken 28 days after the second AZD1222 dose. The J gene is TRBJ1-2, the V gene TRBV9; D is ambiguous. This receptor was obtained from an adult who received the AZD1222 COVID-19 vaccine. CDR3 DNA sequence: TGTGCCAGCAGCGTAGTTTCGGTGTGGGGAATTACCAACTATGGCTACACCTTC. Protein: CASSVVSVWGITNYGYTF.